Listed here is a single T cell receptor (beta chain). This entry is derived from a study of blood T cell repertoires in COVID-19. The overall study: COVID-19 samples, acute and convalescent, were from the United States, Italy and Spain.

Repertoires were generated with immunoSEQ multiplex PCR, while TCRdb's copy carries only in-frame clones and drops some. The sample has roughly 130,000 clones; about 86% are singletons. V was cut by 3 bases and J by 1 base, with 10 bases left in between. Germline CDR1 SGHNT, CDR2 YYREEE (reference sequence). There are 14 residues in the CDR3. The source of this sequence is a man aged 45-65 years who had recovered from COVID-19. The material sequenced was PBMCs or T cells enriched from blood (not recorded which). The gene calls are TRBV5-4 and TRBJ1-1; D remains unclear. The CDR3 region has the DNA TGTGCCAGCAGCTGGCAGGCGCGGAACACTGAAGCTTTCTTT. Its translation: CASSWQARNTEAFF.